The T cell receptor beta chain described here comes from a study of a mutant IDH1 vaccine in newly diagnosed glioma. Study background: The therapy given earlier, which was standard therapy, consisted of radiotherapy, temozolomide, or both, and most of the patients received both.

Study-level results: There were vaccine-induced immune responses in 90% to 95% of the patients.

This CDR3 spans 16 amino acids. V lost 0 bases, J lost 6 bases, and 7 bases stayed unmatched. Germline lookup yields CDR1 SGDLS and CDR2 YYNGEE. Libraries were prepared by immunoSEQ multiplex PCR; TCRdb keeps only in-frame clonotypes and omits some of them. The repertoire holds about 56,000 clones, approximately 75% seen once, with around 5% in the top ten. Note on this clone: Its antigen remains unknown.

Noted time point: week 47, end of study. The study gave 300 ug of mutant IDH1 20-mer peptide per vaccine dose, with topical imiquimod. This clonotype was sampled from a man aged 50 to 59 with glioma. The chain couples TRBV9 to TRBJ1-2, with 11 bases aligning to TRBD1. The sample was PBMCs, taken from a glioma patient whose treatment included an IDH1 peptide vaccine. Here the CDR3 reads CASSVGGTGGAHGYTF. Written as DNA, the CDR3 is TGTGCCAGCAGCGTAGGCGGGACAGGGGGGGCCCATGGCTACACCTTC.